This T cell receptor beta chain was retrieved from a study of blood T cell repertoires in COVID-19. About the research overall: From the United States, Italy and Spain came samples of acute and convalescent COVID-19. Sample material is recorded as cDNA or gDNA derived from T cells, B-cell-depleted T cells, or PBMCs.

The authors' processing: Counts of nucleated cells, estimated from reference gene primer amplification, were obtained. Data came from immunoSEQ multiplex PCR; TCRdb stores just in-frame clones and leaves some out. V and J calls and clone size are copied from that table; D and trimming were computed from the DNA. Here the sample spans more than 60,000 clones, 65% to 90% being singletons. The CDR3 is 16 amino acids. V trimming: 3 bases; J trimming: 3 bases; junction bases outside the gene matches: 9. The TCR was taken from a human donor in a cohort sampled during active COVID-19. The rearrangement joins TRBV23-1 to TRBJ2-7; TRBD1 matches at 9 bases. TRBV23-1 belongs to the ORF category, with a function that is uncertain. The sequenced sample was peripheral blood. The CDR3 reads CASSHLWTGEDYEQYF. The CDR3 coding sequence is TGCGCCAGCAGTCACCTCTGGACAGGGGAGGACTACGAGCAGTACTTC.